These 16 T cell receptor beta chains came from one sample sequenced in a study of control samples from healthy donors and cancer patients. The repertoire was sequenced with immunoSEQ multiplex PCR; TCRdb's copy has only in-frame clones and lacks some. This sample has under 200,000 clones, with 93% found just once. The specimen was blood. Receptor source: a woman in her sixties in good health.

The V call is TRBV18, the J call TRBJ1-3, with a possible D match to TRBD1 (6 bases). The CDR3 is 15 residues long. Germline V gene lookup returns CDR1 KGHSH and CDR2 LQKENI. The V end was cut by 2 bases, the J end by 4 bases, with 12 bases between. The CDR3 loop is CASSPGGAAGNTIYF. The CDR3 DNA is TGTGCCAGCTCACCAGGGGGGGCGGCCGGAAACACCATATATTTT.

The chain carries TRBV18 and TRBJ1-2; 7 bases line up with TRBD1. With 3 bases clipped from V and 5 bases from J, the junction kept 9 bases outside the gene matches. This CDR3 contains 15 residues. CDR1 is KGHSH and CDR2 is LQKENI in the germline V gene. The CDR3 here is CASSPSGTDLYGYTF. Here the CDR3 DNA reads TGTGCCAGCTCACCCTCCGGGACAGACCTTTATGGCTACACCTTC.

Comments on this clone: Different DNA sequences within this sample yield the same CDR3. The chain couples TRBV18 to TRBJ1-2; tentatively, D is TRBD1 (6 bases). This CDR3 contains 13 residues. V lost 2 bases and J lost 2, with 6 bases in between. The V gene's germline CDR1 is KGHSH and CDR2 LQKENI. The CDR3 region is CASSPGQNYGYTF. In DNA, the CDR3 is TGTGCCAGCTCACCAGGACAGAACTATGGCTACACCTTC. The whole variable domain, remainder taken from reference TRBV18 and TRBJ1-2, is NAGVMQNPRHLVRRRGQEARLRCSPMKGHSHVYWYRQLPEEGLKFMVYLQKENIIDESGMPKERFSAEFPKEGPSILRIQQVVRGDSAAYFCASSPGQNYGYTFGSGTRLTVV.

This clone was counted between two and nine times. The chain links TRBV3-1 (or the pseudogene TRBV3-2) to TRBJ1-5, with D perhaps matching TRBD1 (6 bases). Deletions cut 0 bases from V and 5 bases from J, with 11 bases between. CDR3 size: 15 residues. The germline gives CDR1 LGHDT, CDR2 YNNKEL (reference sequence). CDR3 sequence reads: CASSQDSRGDQPQHF. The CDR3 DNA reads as TGTGCCAGCAGCCAAGACAGCAGGGGAGATCAGCCCCAGCATTTT.

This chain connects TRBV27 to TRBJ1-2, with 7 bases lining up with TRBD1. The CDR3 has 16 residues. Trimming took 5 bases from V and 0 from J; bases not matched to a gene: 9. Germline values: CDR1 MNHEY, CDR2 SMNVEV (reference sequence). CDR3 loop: CASSAMSGQTNYGYTF. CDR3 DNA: TGTGCCAGCAGTGCAATGTCGGGACAGACTAACTATGGCTACACCTTC.

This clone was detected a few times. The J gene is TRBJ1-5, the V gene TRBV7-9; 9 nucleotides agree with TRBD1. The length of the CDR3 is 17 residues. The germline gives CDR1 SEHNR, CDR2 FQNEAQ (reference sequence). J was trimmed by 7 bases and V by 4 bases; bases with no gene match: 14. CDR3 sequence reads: CASSSHHYTDRGQPQHF. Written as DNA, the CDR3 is TGTGCCAGCAGCTCCCATCATTACACGGACAGGGGACAGCCCCAGCATTTT.

In DNA form, the CDR3 reads TGTGCCACCAGCCGACTAGAGGGGTCCTACGAGCAGTACTTC. Translating it yields CATSRLEGSYEQYF. The gene calls are TRBV15 and TRBJ2-7, with TRBD2 as a possible D gene (6 bases). The germline gives CDR1 LNHNV, CDR2 YYDKDF (reference sequence). V was shortened by 5 bases and J by 1 base, with 12 bases between the two germline ends. CDR3 length: 14 amino acids.

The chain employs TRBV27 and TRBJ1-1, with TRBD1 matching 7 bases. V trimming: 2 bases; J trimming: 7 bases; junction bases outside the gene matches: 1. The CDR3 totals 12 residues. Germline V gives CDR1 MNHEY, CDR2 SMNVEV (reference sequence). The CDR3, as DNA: TGTGCCAGCAGTTTAGCAGGGGGTGAAGCTTTCTTT. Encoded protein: CASSLAGGEAFF.

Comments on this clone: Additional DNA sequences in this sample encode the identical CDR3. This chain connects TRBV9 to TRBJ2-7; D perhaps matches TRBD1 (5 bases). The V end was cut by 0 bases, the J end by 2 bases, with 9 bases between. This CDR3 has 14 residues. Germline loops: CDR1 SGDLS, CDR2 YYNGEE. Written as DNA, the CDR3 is TGTGCCAGCAGCGTAGGGGGCGCGACCTACGAGCAGTACTTC. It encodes CASSVGGATYEQYF.

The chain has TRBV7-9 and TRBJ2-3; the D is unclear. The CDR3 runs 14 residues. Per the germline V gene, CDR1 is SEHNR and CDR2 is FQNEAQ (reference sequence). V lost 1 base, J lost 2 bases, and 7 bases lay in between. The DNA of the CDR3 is TGTGCCAGCAGCTTAGGGGGTCACACAGATACGCAGTATTTT. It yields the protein CASSLGGHTDTQYF. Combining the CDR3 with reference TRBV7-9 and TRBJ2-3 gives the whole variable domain DTGVSQNPRHKITKRGQNVTFRCDPISEHNRLYWYRQTLGQGPEFLTYFQNEAQLEKSRLLSDRFSAERPKGSFSTLEIQRTEQGDSAMYLCASSLGGHTDTQYFGPGTRLTVL.

The CDR3 reads CASSIDWSQPQHF. The CDR3 region has the DNA TGTGCCAGTAGTATAGATTGGAGCCAGCCCCAGCATTTT. The chain carries TRBV19 and TRBJ1-5, with D unclear. Germline lookup yields CDR1 LNHDA and CDR2 SQIVND (reference sequence). V dropped 0 bases and J dropped 7 bases, with 7 bases sitting between them. The CDR3 covers 13 residues.

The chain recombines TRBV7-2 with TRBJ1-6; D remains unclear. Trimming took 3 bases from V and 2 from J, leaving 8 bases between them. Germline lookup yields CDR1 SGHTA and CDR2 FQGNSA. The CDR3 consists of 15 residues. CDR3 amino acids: CASSFHRPYNSPLHF. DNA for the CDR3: TGTGCCAGCAGCTTTCACCGCCCCTATAATTCACCCCTCCACTTT.

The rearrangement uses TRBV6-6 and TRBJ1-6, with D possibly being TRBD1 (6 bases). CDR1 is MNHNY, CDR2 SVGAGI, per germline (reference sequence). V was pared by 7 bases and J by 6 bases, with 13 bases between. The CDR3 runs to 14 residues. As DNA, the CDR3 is TGTGCCAGCACAGGGGTGGAGCCTAATTCACCCCTCCACTTT. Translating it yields CASTGVEPNSPLHF.

The CDR3 loop is CASSYWSTDTQYF. In nucleotides, the CDR3 is TGTGCCAGCAGTTATTGGAGCACAGATACGCAGTATTTT. This rearrangement joins TRBV12-3 or TRBV12-4 to TRBJ2-3; the D is unclear. This CDR3 comprises 13 residues. Trimming left V 4 bases short and J 0 bases short, with 5 bases between.

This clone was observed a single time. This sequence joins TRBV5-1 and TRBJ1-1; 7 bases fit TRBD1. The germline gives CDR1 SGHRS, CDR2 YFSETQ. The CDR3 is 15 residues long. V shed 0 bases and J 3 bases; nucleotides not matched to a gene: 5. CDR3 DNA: TGCGCCAGCAGCTTGGGGGGCAGGGGGGACACTGAAGCTTTCTTT. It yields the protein CASSLGGRGDTEAFF.

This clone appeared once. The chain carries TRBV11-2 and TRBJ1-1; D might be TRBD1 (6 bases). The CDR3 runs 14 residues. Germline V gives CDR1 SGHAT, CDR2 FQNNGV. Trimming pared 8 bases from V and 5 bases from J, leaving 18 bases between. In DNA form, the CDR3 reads TGTGCCAGCCGGCAGGGGAATATGGGGACTGAAGCTTTCTTT. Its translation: CASRQGNMGTEAFF.